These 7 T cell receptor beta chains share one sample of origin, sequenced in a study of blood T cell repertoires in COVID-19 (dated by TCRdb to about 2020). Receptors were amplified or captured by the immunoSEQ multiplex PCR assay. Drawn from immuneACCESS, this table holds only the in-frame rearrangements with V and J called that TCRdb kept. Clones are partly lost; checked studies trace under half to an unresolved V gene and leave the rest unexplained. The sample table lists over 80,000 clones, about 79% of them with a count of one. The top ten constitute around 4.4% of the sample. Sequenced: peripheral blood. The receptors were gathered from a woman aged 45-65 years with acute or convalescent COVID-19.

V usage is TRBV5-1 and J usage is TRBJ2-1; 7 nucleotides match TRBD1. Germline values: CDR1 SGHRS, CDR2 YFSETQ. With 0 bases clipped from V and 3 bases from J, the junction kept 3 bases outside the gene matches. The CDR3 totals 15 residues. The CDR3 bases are TGCGCCAGCAGCTTGGCCGGGACAGTCTACAATGAGCAGTTCTTC. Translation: CASSLAGTVYNEQFF.

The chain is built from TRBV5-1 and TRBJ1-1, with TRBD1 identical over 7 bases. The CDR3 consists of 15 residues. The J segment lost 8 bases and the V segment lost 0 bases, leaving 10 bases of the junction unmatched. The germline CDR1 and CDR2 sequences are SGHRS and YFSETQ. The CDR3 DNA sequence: TGCGCCAGCAGCTTGGCCTCGGGACAGTGGCCGGAAGCTTTCTTT. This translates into CASSLASGQWPEAFF.

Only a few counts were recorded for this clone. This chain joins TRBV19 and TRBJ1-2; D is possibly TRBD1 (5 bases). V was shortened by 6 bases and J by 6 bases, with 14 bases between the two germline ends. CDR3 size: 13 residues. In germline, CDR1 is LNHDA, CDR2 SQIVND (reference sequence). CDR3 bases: TGTGCCAGTAGCTTTACAGGTACCAATGGCTACACCTTC. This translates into CASSFTGTNGYTF.

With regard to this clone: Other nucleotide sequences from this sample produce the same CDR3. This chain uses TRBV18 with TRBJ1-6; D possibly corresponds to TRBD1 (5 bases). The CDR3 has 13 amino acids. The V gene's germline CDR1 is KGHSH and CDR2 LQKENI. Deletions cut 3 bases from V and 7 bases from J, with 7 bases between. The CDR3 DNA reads TGTGCCAGCTCACCTGACAGAAATTCACCCCTCCACTTT. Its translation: CASSPDRNSPLHF.

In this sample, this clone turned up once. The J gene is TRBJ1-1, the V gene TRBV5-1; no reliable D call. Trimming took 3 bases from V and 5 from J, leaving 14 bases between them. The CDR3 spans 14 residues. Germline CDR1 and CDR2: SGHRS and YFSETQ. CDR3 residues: CASSSINLNTEAFF. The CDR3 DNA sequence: TGCGCCAGCAGCTCGATCAACCTAAATACTGAAGCTTTCTTT.

CDR3 residues: CASSVGTVAGGKVHEQFF. The CDR3 nucleotides read TGTGCCAGCAGCGTAGGAACAGTAGCGGGGGGGAAAGTGCATGAGCAGTTCTTC. V is TRBV9 and J is TRBJ2-1; 11 positions match TRBD2. Germline CDR1 SGDLS, CDR2 YYNGEE. V dropped 0 bases and J dropped 8; count of bases not matched to a gene: 13. The CDR3 totals 18 residues.

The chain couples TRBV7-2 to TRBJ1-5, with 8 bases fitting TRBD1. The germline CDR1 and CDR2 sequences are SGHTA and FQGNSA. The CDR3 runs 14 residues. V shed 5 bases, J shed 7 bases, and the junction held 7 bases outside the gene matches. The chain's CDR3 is CASSRQGAGQPQHF. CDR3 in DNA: TGTGCCAGCAGCCGTCAGGGGGCAGGGCAGCCCCAGCATTTT.